This passage covers 13 T cell receptor beta chains from one sample sequenced in a study of radiotherapy plus CTLA-4 blockade in lung cancer. Using immunoSEQ multiplex PCR, the repertoire was profiled, and TCRdb retains in-frame clones only, with some absent. The sample has about 60,000 clones; about 80% are singletons. The sequenced sample was peripheral blood, obtained from a patient treated with radiotherapy plus ipilimumab. These receptors all come from a human donor with non-small cell lung cancer who had a partial response to radiotherapy plus ipilimumab.

This chain uses TRBV2 with TRBJ2-7, with TRBD1 matching 7 bases. Germline assignment: CDR1 SNHLY and CDR2 FYNNEI. The CDR3 consists of 12 residues. Losses at the gene ends were 6 bases for V and 5 bases for J; bases not matched to a gene: 4. The CDR3 region has the DNA TGTGCCAGCAGGACAGGGATGAACGAGCAGTACTTC. Protein: CASRTGMNEQYF. Together with reference TRBV2 and TRBJ2-7, the CDR3 gives the full variable domain: EPEVTQTPSHQVTQMGQEVILRCVPISNHLYFYWYRQILGQKVEFLVSFYNNEISEKSEIFDDQFSVERPDGSNFTLKIRSTKLEDSAMYFCASRTGMNEQYFGPGTRLTVT.

V gene TRBV5-6 combines with J gene TRBJ1-6; unclear D gene. CDR1 is SGHDT, CDR2 YYEEEE, per germline. The CDR3 length is 13 residues. Trimming took 0 bases from V and 7 from J, leaving 5 bases between them. This chain's CDR3 is CASSLALNSPLHF. The CDR3 DNA reads TGTGCCAGCAGCTTGGCGTTAAATTCACCCCTCCACTTT.

This chain joins TRBV7-3 and TRBJ2-7; TRBD2 is a possible D gene (5 bases). Trimming removed 3 bases at V and 3 bases at J, with 15 bases between. Germline CDR1 reads SGHTA; CDR2 reads FQGTGA. The CDR3 covers 15 residues. The CDR3 is CASSFGLGKGYEQYF. The CDR3, as DNA: TGTGCCAGCAGCTTTGGACTGGGAAAGGGCTACGAGCAGTACTTC.

The chain uses TRBV14 and TRBJ2-1; 12 bases are a match to TRBD2. CDR3 size: 13 residues. Losses at the gene ends were 3 bases for V and 16 bases for J; bases not matched to a gene: 7. Germline V gene data show CDR1 as SGHDN and CDR2 as FVKESK. This chain's CDR3 is CASSQETSGGVFF. DNA for the CDR3: TGTGCCAGCAGCCAGGAGACTAGCGGGGGAGTATTCTTC.

This clone has a single count. J is TRBJ2-7 and V is TRBV13; 8 nucleotides align to TRBD1. Germline loops: CDR1 PRHDT, CDR2 FYEKMQ (reference sequence). With V trimmed by 0 bases and J by 2 bases, 6 bases remained unmatched. CDR3 length equals 16 residues. CDR3 DNA: TGTGCCAGCAGCTTAGGTAGACAGGGGTATACCTACGAGCAGTACTTC. This encodes CASSLGRQGYTYEQYF.

In this sample, this clone turned up once. The V gene is TRBV11-3, the J gene TRBJ2-7, with 12 bases identical to TRBD2. The CDR3 has 15 residues. With 3 bases clipped from V and 1 base from J, the junction kept 1 base outside the gene matches. The germline gives CDR1 SGHNT, CDR2 YENEEA. CDR3 sequence reads: CASSLGLAGSYEQYF. The CDR3 coding sequence is TGTGCCAGCAGCTTGGGACTAGCGGGTTCCTACGAGCAGTACTTC.

The chain recombines TRBV15 with TRBJ1-3; TRBD1 might be the D (6 bases). Between the trimmed V and J ends, which lost 0 bases and 2 bases, there was a span of 8 bases. The germline CDR1 and CDR2 sequences are LNHNV and YYDKDF (reference sequence). CDR3 size: 15 residues. Here the CDR3 reads CATSRDRQAGNTIYF. CDR3 in DNA: TGTGCCACCAGCAGAGATCGACAGGCTGGAAACACCATATATTTT.

This clone was seen only a few times. The V gene is TRBV25-1, the J gene TRBJ2-4; TRBD1 aligns across 8 bases. The germline CDR1 and CDR2 sequences are MGHDK and SYGVNS. The junction had 8 bases not matched to a gene; V was cut back by 4 bases and J by 0 bases. The CDR3 runs to 17 residues. CDR3: CASSVGGTGLAKNIQYF. CDR3 coding DNA: TGTGCCAGCAGTGTAGGGGGGACAGGACTAGCCAAAAACATTCAGTACTTC.

CDR3 sequence reads: CSAQGAPGEKLFF. In nucleotides, the CDR3 is TGCAGCGCCCAGGGGGCGCCGGGAGAAAAACTGTTTTTT. This chain connects TRBV29-1 to TRBJ1-4, with TRBD1 matching over 8 bases. The V and J ends lost 7 bases and 8 bases, in that order; junction bases with no gene match: 9. There are 13 residues in the CDR3. Germline V gives CDR1 SQVTM, CDR2 ANQGSEA.

The sample holds one count of this clone. The chain joins TRBV29-1 to TRBJ2-1; 11 nucleotides align to TRBD1. The CDR3 has 18 amino acids. Germline lookup yields CDR1 SQVTM and CDR2 ANQGSEA. V shed 5 bases, J shed 0 bases, and the junction held 12 bases outside the gene matches. CDR3 protein: CSVLPGQGVKSSYNEQFF. DNA for the CDR3: TGCAGCGTTCTTCCGGGACAGGGGGTCAAAAGCTCCTACAATGAGCAGTTCTTC.

In DNA form, the CDR3 reads TGTGCCAGCAGCTTATTAGGACAGGGTCGGACTGAAGCTTTCTTT. Translating gives CASSLLGQGRTEAFF. J is TRBJ1-1 and V is TRBV7-3, with 8 bases aligning to TRBD1. With V trimmed by 2 bases and J by 5 bases, 7 bases remained unmatched. This CDR3 is built from 15 residues. From germline, CDR1 is SGHTA and CDR2 FQGTGA.

The V and J genes are TRBV7-3 and TRBJ2-3; 10 bases match TRBD2. The J segment lost 5 bases and the V segment lost 4 bases, leaving 3 bases of the junction unmatched. The CDR3 sequence is 14 residues long. CDR1 and CDR2 (germline): SGHTA, FQGTGA. The CDR3 loop reads CASSSSGSGDTQYF. Here the CDR3 DNA reads TGTGCCAGCAGCTCTAGCGGGAGTGGAGATACGCAGTATTTT. The full variable domain, rest sourced from reference TRBV7-3 and TRBJ2-3, is GAGVSQTPSNKVTEKGKYVELRCDPISGHTALYWYRQSLGQGPEFLIYFQGTGAADDSGLPNDRFFAVRPEGSVSTLKIQRTERGDSAVYLCASSSSGSGDTQYFGPGTRLTVL.

This clone counts as medium-sized (0.01 to 0.1%). The chain carries TRBV28 and TRBJ2-5, with TRBD1 as a possible D gene (6 bases). The CDR3 spans 15 residues. V was shortened by 6 bases and J by 0 bases, with 14 bases between the two germline ends. CDR1 is MDHEN and CDR2 is SYDVKM in the germline V gene. DNA for the CDR3: TGTGCCAGCAGGTTGACAGGAGATTACCAAGAGACCCAGTACTTC. Translation gives CASRLTGDYQETQYF.